This T cell receptor (beta chain) is drawn from a study of lymphopenia after photon versus proton radiotherapy (dated by TCRdb to about 2019). Context from the whole study: The study compared the immunological effects of photon versus proton radiation therapy in patients with gastrointestinal tumors who developed high-grade lymphopenia. The goal of the study was to describe how the two radiation modalities differ in their effects on the immune system. A cohort of around 21 patients with gastrointestinal tumors who received either photon or proton therapy and subsequently developed lymphopenia was included.

On this clone itself: There is no known antigen for this receptor. No base quality values were provided; no much bigger clone lies one nucleotide off.

Overall study outcomes, separate from this receptor: The survival association was assessed only in patients who died, and better survival with proton therapy was presented by the authors as a possibility rather than a demonstrated result. Relative stability during treatment was observed in proton-treated patients, whereas loss of naive T cells and TCR diversity and gain of effector/memory populations were observed in photon-treated patients. Across the cohort, an inverse correlation was found between a larger post-nadir drop in TCR diversity and overall survival time among patients who died. Once the lymphocyte count had reached its nadir, the repertoires of photon-treated patients showed oligoclonal expansion, particularly of CD8+ Temra cells, and this expansion drove the decline in diversity.

The junction shows trimming of 9 bases on V and 1 base on J, plus 12 bases between the germline ends. Per the germline V gene, ENHRY is the CDR1 and SYGVKD is the CDR2. The CDR3 numbers 13 residues from cysteine through phenylalanine. The kept DNA is CDR3 alone, 39 bases in frame from the first base. The library was built by means of the immunoSEQ multiplex PCR assay. Alongside multiparametric flow cytometry, deep sequencing of rearranged TCR beta loci was used to profile the T cell repertoires. TCRdb re-hosts the immuneACCESS table, in-frame sequences only. Its copies lack some clones; in the studies checked, an unresolved V gene accounts for under half of them, and the cause for the rest is not known. Recorded for this sample are tens of thousands of clones; roughly 90% of them occurred a single time. 15% to 20% of the sample is held by the ten biggest clonotypes.

Sequencing was performed on peripheral blood, taken from a patient treated with photon-based radiotherapy. The receptor comes from a woman aged 40 to 50 with cholangiocarcinoma. The chain is encoded by TRBV10-3 joined to TRBJ1-2; D gene: possibly TRBD1, on 5 matching bases. The encoded CDR3 is CAISTENNYGYTF. The nucleotides are TGTGCCATTTCGACAGAGAATAACTATGGCTACACCTTC.